These 30 T cell receptor beta chains were sequenced from one sample in a study of shared clonotypes between healthy human individuals. Profiling relied on immunoSEQ multiplex PCR, and the TCRdb table lists in-frame clones only, not all of them. The sample lists 1,100,000 or so clones, approximately 80% occurring once. Sequencing input: memory CD4+ T cells from PBMCs. Subset given: CD45RA-negative fraction. The receptors derive from a man younger than 35 in good health. Some clones in this sample may be carry-over from other donors' samples.

The chain has TRBV18 and TRBJ1-5; no clear D gene. CDR3 length: 10 amino acids. Germline V lookup: CDR1 KGHSH, CDR2 LQKENI. Trimming took off 3 bases at V and 6 bases at J, with 0 bases between the two ends. The CDR3 protein is CASSPQPQHF. CDR3 sequence (DNA): TGTGCCAGCTCACCTCAGCCCCAGCATTTT.

The rearrangement joins TRBV6-5 to TRBJ2-7; 8 bases are a match to TRBD2. The CDR3 sequence is 15 residues long. The V and J ends lost 0 bases and 3 bases, in that order; junction bases with no gene match: 4. Per the germline V gene, CDR1 is MNHEY and CDR2 is SVGAGI. CDR3 sequence: CASSYSGLGNYEQYF. CDR3 coding DNA: TGTGCCAGCAGTTACTCGGGACTAGGGAACTACGAGCAGTACTTC.

The CDR3 is CSVNRDGRNTEAFF. The CDR3 DNA reads TGCAGCGTGAACAGGGACGGCCGGAACACTGAAGCTTTCTTT. V usage is TRBV29-1 and J usage is TRBJ1-1; D is perhaps TRBD1 (6 bases). From germline, CDR1 is SQVTM and CDR2 ANQGSEA. This CDR3 is 14 amino acids long. V lost 6 bases, J lost 1 base, and 15 bases lay in between.

The J gene is TRBJ1-1, the V gene TRBV5-5, with D perhaps matching TRBD1 (5 bases). Trimming left V 4 bases short and J 5 bases short, with 18 bases between. From germline, CDR1 is SGHKS and CDR2 YYEKEE (reference sequence). The CDR3 sequence is 15 residues long. CDR3 amino acids: CASSLRVWGGTEAFF. For the CDR3, the DNA is TGTGCCAGCAGCCTCAGGGTCTGGGGAGGTACTGAAGCTTTCTTT.

CDR3 protein: CASGRQESSYNEQFF. CDR3 coding DNA: TGTGCCAGCGGCAGACAGGAGAGCTCCTACAATGAGCAGTTCTTC. The chain couples TRBV11-3 to TRBJ2-1, with D perhaps TRBD1 (6 bases). Germline loops: CDR1 SGHNT, CDR2 YENEEA. V was shortened by 8 bases and J by 0 bases, with 14 bases between the two germline ends. The CDR3 totals 15 residues.

A few counts support this clone. The chain is built from TRBV15 and TRBJ2-6, with D possibly TRBD2 on 6 matching bases. The length of the CDR3 is 15 residues. Trimming removed 5 bases at V and 5 bases at J, with 13 bases between. Germline lookup yields CDR1 LNHNV and CDR2 YYDKDF (reference sequence). CDR3 loop: CATSLTRGRANVLTF. CDR3 nucleotide sequence: TGTGCCACCAGCCTTACCCGCGGGAGGGCCAACGTCCTGACTTTC.

The chain is built from TRBV6-5 and TRBJ1-1; 8 bases are shared with TRBD1. The V gene's germline CDR1 is MNHEY and CDR2 SVGAGI. The CDR3 is made up of 15 amino acids. The trim removed 5 bases at V and 1 base at J, leaving 6 bases unmatched. This CDR3 reads CASSPAGQGNTEAFF. CDR3 DNA: TGTGCCAGCAGTCCCGCAGGACAGGGGAACACTGAAGCTTTCTTT.

About this clone itself: The junction departs from germline at one end; a sequencing error may be responsible. This sample also contains other DNA sequences that code for the same CDR3. The V call is TRBV4-2, the J call TRBJ2-3; 13 bases line up with TRBD2. The CDR3 loop spans 16 amino acids. Germline CDR1 LGHNA, CDR2 YNFKEQ. The CDR3 DNA sequence: TGTGCCAGCAGCCAAGACGGACTAGCGGGAGTTGATACGCAATATTTT. It yields the protein CASSQDGLAGVDTQYF.

The V gene is TRBV7-8, the J gene TRBJ2-3, with 8 bases matching TRBD1. The germline V gene has CDR1 SGHVS and CDR2 FQNEAQ. The trim removed 5 bases at V and 2 bases at J, leaving 9 bases unmatched. The CDR3 spans 16 residues. The CDR3 loop is CASSLRTGSPTDTQYF. CDR3 nucleotides: TGTGCCAGCAGCCTACGGACAGGGTCCCCCACAGATACGCAGTATTTT.

This sequence joins TRBV5-5 and TRBJ1-5; D is uncertain. CDR1 SGHKS and CDR2 YYEKEE come from the germline V gene (reference sequence). Trimming removed 0 bases from V and 3 bases from J, with 13 bases in between. The CDR3 consists of 16 residues. CDR3 in DNA: TGTGCCAGCAGCTTGGTGGTGCTGGGGTTCAATCAGCCCCAGCATTTT. Its protein is CASSLVVLGFNQPQHF. Drawing the rest from reference TRBV5-5 and TRBJ1-5, the complete variable domain is DAGVTQSPTHLIKTRGQQVTLRCSPISGHKSVSWYQQVLGQGPQFIFQYYEKEERGRGNFPDRFSARQFPNYSSELNVNALLLGDSALYLCASSLVVLGFNQPQHFGDGTRLSIL.

The rearrangement uses TRBV6-6 and TRBJ2-7; 7 nucleotides match TRBD2. Germline CDR1 MNHNY, CDR2 SVGAGI (reference sequence). CDR3 length equals 14 residues. Germline trimming cut 2 bases from V and 4 bases from J; bases unmatched to any gene: 5. CDR3 amino acids: CASSYGGRGYEQYF. DNA for the CDR3: TGTGCCAGCAGTTACGGCGGGAGAGGGTACGAGCAGTACTTC.

The chain joins TRBV14 to TRBJ1-1; D gene unclear. The CDR3 totals 13 residues. CDR1 and CDR2 from the germline V gene are SGHDN and FVKESK. The ends were cut back, 5 bases at V and 4 bases at J, with 11 bases in the middle. CDR3 in DNA: TGTGCCAGCAGCTTCTTAAGGGTCACTGAAGCTTTCTTT. This sequence encodes CASSFLRVTEAFF.

The chain has TRBV19 and TRBJ2-1, with 11 bases fitting TRBD2. The CDR3 extends over 15 amino acids. Germline-derived CDR1 and CDR2 are LNHDA and SQIVND (reference sequence). V lost 7 bases to trimming and J lost 7 bases; unmatched junction nucleotides: 9. The CDR3 sequence is CASTLAGGPGNEQFF. In DNA, the CDR3 is TGTGCCAGTACCTTAGCGGGAGGGCCAGGAAATGAGCAGTTCTTC.

The count of this clone is one. The genes are TRBV19 and TRBJ1-1; D may be TRBD1 (6 bases). Trimming stripped 3 bases from V and 5 bases from J, with 13 bases between. Germline lookup yields CDR1 LNHDA and CDR2 SQIVND (reference sequence). The CDR3 loop spans 14 amino acids. This CDR3 reads CASSIFTGRTEAFF. CDR3 sequence (DNA): TGTGCCAGTAGTATTTTTACAGGGAGGACTGAAGCTTTCTTT.

With regard to this clone: Other DNA sequences in the sample encode the same CDR3. V gene TRBV18 combines with J gene TRBJ2-5; no clear D. The ends were cut back, 0 bases at V and 4 bases at J, with 9 bases in the middle. The CDR3 totals 14 residues. The V gene's germline CDR1 is KGHSH and CDR2 LQKENI. The CDR3 loop reads CASSPPPGRETQYF. Written as DNA, the CDR3 is TGTGCCAGCTCACCACCCCCGGGCCGAGAGACCCAGTACTTC.

In DNA, the CDR3 is TGTGCCAGCAGTGAAACCCGAACCGGGGAGCTGTTTTTT. Protein product: CASSETRTGELFF. The chain has TRBV2 and TRBJ2-2; no definite D call. CDR3 size: 13 residues. Per the germline V gene, CDR1 is SNHLY and CDR2 is FYNNEI. V was shortened by 2 bases and J by 5 bases, with 6 bases between the two germline ends.

The chain couples TRBV5-6 to TRBJ2-1, with TRBD2 as a possible D gene (5 bases). Trimming cost V 1 base and J 16 bases, with 21 bases left between them. This CDR3 contains 14 residues. The V gene's germline CDR1 is SGHDT and CDR2 YYEEEE. CDR3 region: CASSLSLRAVPAFF. The CDR3, as DNA: TGTGCCAGCAGCTTGAGTTTGCGGGCCGTCCCCGCCTTCTTC.

The chain uses TRBV10-3 and TRBJ1-1, with D uncertain. This CDR3 has 12 residues. Germline values: CDR1 ENHRY, CDR2 SYGVKD. Deletions cut 3 bases from V and 5 bases from J, with 7 bases between. The CDR3 loop reads CAISDQGTEAFF. The CDR3 DNA reads as TGTGCCATCAGTGATCAAGGGACTGAAGCTTTCTTT.

The chain recombines TRBV13 with TRBJ2-5; TRBD1 aligns across 9 bases. Germline CDR1 and CDR2: PRHDT and FYEKMQ (reference sequence). The V gene end was trimmed by 5 bases and the J gene end by 4 bases; junction bases not matched to a gene: 8. The CDR3 contains 15 residues. The CDR3 sequence: CASSTRQGVLETQYF. The CDR3 region has the DNA TGTGCCAGCAGCACCCGACAGGGGGTCCTAGAGACCCAGTACTTC.

The gene calls are TRBV15 and TRBJ1-3; no reliable D call. This CDR3 is 17 amino acids long. The V end was cut by 4 bases, the J end by 0 bases, with 16 bases between. Germline V gene data show CDR1 as LNHNV and CDR2 as YYDKDF (reference sequence). CDR3 region: CATSKSAGGSSGNTIYF. In nucleotides, the CDR3 is TGTGCCACCAGCAAATCCGCAGGTGGGAGCTCTGGAAACACCATATATTTT.

V and J are TRBV7-9 and TRBJ1-2, with D unresolved. This CDR3 region has 10 residues. CDR1 is SEHNR, CDR2 FQNEAQ, per germline (reference sequence). Trimming pared 8 bases from V and 5 bases from J, leaving 6 bases between. CDR3 residues: CASGSYGYTF. The CDR3, as DNA: TGTGCCAGCGGGTCTTATGGCTACACCTTC.

This chain links TRBV6-1 with TRBJ2-5, with 11 positions matching TRBD1. Unmatched junction bases numbered 10, after V lost 8 bases and J lost 5 bases. CDR1 MNHNS and CDR2 SASEGT come from the germline V gene. The CDR3 runs to 15 residues. CDR3 in amino acids: CASQTWDRGYETQYF. CDR3 DNA sequence: TGTGCCAGCCAAACGTGGGACAGGGGGTACGAGACCCAGTACTTC.

This clone was counted a few times. The CDR3 DNA reads as TGTGCCAGCAGCTTGGATAGGGCTAGCAATCAGCCCCAGCATTTT. Amino acids: CASSLDRASNQPQHF. This rearrangement joins TRBV5-5 to TRBJ1-5; no clear D. CDR3 size: 15 residues. V was pared by 0 bases and J by 0 bases, with 7 bases between. From germline, CDR1 is SGHKS and CDR2 YYEKEE (reference sequence). Based on the CDR3 plus reference TRBV5-5 and TRBJ1-5, the full variable domain is DAGVTQSPTHLIKTRGQQVTLRCSPISGHKSVSWYQQVLGQGPQFIFQYYEKEERGRGNFPDRFSARQFPNYSSELNVNALLLGDSALYLCASSLDRASNQPQHFGDGTRLSIL.

V gene TRBV11-1 combines with J gene TRBJ2-7; 9 bases are shared with TRBD2. The CDR3 runs 14 residues. The V segment lost 4 bases and the J segment 6 bases; nucleotides outside the gene matches: 7. Germline V lookup: CDR1 SGHAT, CDR2 FQDESV (reference sequence). CDR3 DNA sequence: TGTGCCAGCAGCTCCGTGCGGGAGGGTGGCGAGCAGTACTTC. Translating gives CASSSVREGGEQYF.

DNA for the CDR3: TGTGCCAGCGCCACAGGGAATCCGTCCGAGCAGTACTTC. Amino acids: CASATGNPSEQYF. The rearrangement links TRBV27 to TRBJ2-7; D perhaps matches TRBD1 (6 bases). The CDR3 sequence is 13 residues long. The germline CDR1 and CDR2 sequences are MNHEY and SMNVEV (reference sequence). Trimming removed 8 bases at V and 6 bases at J, with 17 bases between.

The chain links TRBV18 to TRBJ1-4; D not resolved. Germline V CDR1 and CDR2: KGHSH, LQKENI. The length of the CDR3 is 15 residues. V lost 3 bases and J lost 4, with 12 bases in between. The CDR3 spells CASSPTIQNNEKLFF. The CDR3 DNA reads as TGTGCCAGCTCACCGACCATACAGAATAATGAAAAACTGTTTTTT.

The rearrangement joins TRBV14 to TRBJ2-7; D is perhaps TRBD2 (6 bases). Trimming took off 4 bases at V and 3 bases at J, with 16 bases between the two ends. Germline values: CDR1 SGHDN, CDR2 FVKESK. The CDR3 is 15 residues long. In DNA, the CDR3 is TGTGCCAGCAGCCCGAACCTAGGGACTCGCTACGAGCAGTACTTC. Translated, it gives CASSPNLGTRYEQYF.

This CDR3 is CASSASWGQGETQYF. DNA of the CDR3: TGTGCCAGCAGCGCCAGTTGGGGACAGGGGGAGACCCAGTACTTC. The rearrangement uses TRBV9 and TRBJ2-5; 10 nucleotides align to TRBD1. J lost 5 bases, V lost 3 bases, and 7 bases had no gene match. The CDR3 spans 15 residues. The germline gives CDR1 SGDLS, CDR2 YYNGEE.

Details on this clone: Within the sample, other DNA sequences also encode this same CDR3. V and J are TRBV29-1 and TRBJ1-1; D is possibly TRBD1 (6 bases). V was pared by 7 bases and J by 1 base, with 7 bases between. This CDR3 has 11 residues. Germline V gives CDR1 SQVTM, CDR2 ANQGSEA. The DNA of the CDR3 is TGCAGCGCAGGGGAGAACACTGAAGCTTTCTTT. Its translation is CSAGENTEAFF.

V is TRBV7-2 and J is TRBJ2-2; 7 nucleotides line up with TRBD2. From germline, CDR1 is SGHTA and CDR2 FQGNSA. CDR3 size: 14 residues. With 5 bases clipped from V and 1 base from J, the junction kept 1 base outside the gene matches. CDR3 nucleotide sequence: TGTGCCAGCAGCCAGCGGGGGAACACCGGGGAGCTGTTTTTT. Its translation: CASSQRGNTGELFF.